This TCR beta chain stems from a study of STAT5B mutations in CD4+ large granular lymphocyte leukemia. General study findings and limits: Higher CD4+ than CD8+ T-LGLL clonality might reflect small sample size. TRBV06-family usage was enriched in top patient clones (8/27) versus controls (2/35).

Original data processing: Lowest detectable productive clonotype frequency was 2.59 x 10-5. Using immunoSEQ multiplex PCR, the repertoire was profiled, and TCRdb retains in-frame clones only, with some absent. V and J calls and clone size are as listed in that table; D and trimming were resolved from the DNA. The top ten clones hold 1.1% of a sample with 28,000 or so clones, roughly 79% of them seen once. A remark on this clone: Antigen specificity is unknown.

V shed 5 bases and J shed 1 base, with 5 bases lying between them. The germline CDR1 and CDR2 sequences are KGHSH and LQKENI. There are 12 residues in the CDR3. V is TRBV18 and J is TRBJ1-1; D unresolved. Specimen: CD4+ T cells from blood buffy coats. This sequence was found in a human donor in good health. The CDR3 reads CASSAANTEAFF. DNA of the CDR3: TGTGCCAGCTCAGCGGCGAACACTGAAGCTTTCTTT.